What follows describes a single T cell receptor (beta chain). The sample is drawn from a study of T cells of healthy individuals. The germline V gene encodes CDR1 SGHDT and CDR2 YYEEEE. The CDR3 loop spans 12 amino acids. Germline trimming cut 5 bases from V and 6 bases from J; bases unmatched to any gene: 5. Via MiXCR, TCRdb re-called the 5' RACE reads, giving one row per CDR3 protein. The table lists about 100,000 distinct CDR3 sequences, approximately 18% of them singletons. The clonotype comes from a human donor in good health. The chain recombines TRBV5-6 with TRBJ2-7, with 7 bases that match TRBD2. The CDR3 loop reads CASRGGFGEQYF. The CDR3 bases are TGTGCCAGCAGGGGGGGGTTCGGCGAGCAGTACTTC.